This is a list of T cell receptor beta chains from one sample in a study of blood T cell repertoires in COVID-19. Some clones are missing from TCRdb's copy, which holds only in-frame ones; the method was immunoSEQ multiplex PCR. This sample has about 250,000 clones, with approximately 83% found just once. What was sequenced was peripheral blood. These receptors came from a person aged 65 to 79 with COVID-19, enrolled during active disease. The CDR3 runs from the conserved cysteine through the conserved F or W. The order of the fields is clone size, CDR3 length, D gene, V gene, J gene, CDR3 protein, CDR3 DNA. The D gene is left open where the match is weak. Not all rows give a size; the values are once, few, many and, for expanded clones, a class.

size: .; length: 16; D: .; V: TRBV4-3; J: TRBJ2-5; CDR3: CASSQDYSSRQETQYF; DNA: TGCGCCAGCAGCCAAGATTATTCCAGTCGCCAAGAGACCCAGTACTTC
size: .; length: 15; D: TRBD1; V: TRBV15; J: TRBJ1-1; CDR3: CATSRAGTGNTEAFF; DNA: TGTGCCACCAGCAGAGCCGGGACAGGGAACACTGAAGCTTTCTTT
size: .; length: 15; D: .; V: TRBV4-3; J: TRBJ2-1; CDR3: CASSQEETNHNEQFF; DNA: TGCGCCAGCAGCCAAGAAGAGACTAACCACAATGAGCAGTTCTTC
size: .; length: 16; D: .; V: TRBV7-9; J: TRBJ1-4; CDR3: CASSPGAGRTNEKLFF; DNA: TGTGCCAGCAGCCCGGGAGCCGGGCGGACTAATGAAAAACTGTTTTTT
size: few; length: 16; D: .; V: TRBV28; J: TRBJ2-2; CDR3: CASSLIIRRHTGELFF; DNA: TGTGCCAGCAGTTTAATAATCCGCAGGCACACCGGGGAGCTGTTTTTT
size: .; length: 15; D: TRBD1; V: TRBV7-2; J: TRBJ2-2; CDR3: CASSSGTANTGELFF; DNA: TGTGCCAGCAGCTCCGGGACAGCTAACACCGGGGAGCTGTTTTTT
size: .; length: 15; D: .; V: TRBV25-1; J: TRBJ1-2; CDR3: CASSGAGELIHGYTF; DNA: TGTGCCAGCAGTGGGGCAGGGGAACTTATCCATGGCTACACCTTC
size: .; length: 15; D: .; V: TRBV15; J: TRBJ2-6; CDR3: CATSRAGPGANVLTF; DNA: TGTGCCACCAGCAGAGCGGGTCCTGGGGCCAACGTCCTGACTTTC
size: once; length: 15; D: .; V: TRBV5-6; J: TRBJ2-3; CDR3: CASSLELQGSATQYF; DNA: TGTGCCAGCAGCTTGGAGCTCCAGGGGTCGGCTACGCAGTATTTT
size: .; length: 11; D: .; V: TRBV6-5; J: TRBJ1-5; CDR3: CASSSDQPQHF; DNA: TGTGCCAGCAGTTCGGATCAGCCCCAGCATTTT
size: few; length: 15; D: TRBD1; V: TRBV5-1; J: TRBJ2-7; CDR3: CASSGNAGTGAEQYF; DNA: TGCGCCAGCAGCGGAAATGCCGGGACAGGAGCCGAGCAGTACTTC
size: .; length: 14; D: .; V: TRBV7-9; J: TRBJ2-5; CDR3: CASSLGQGMETQYF; DNA: TGTGCCAGCAGCTTGGGGCAGGGGATGGAGACCCAGTACTTC
size: few; length: 13; D: .; V: TRBV5-8; J: TRBJ2-5; CDR3: CASSLKGSETQYF; DNA: TGTGCCAGCAGCTTGAAGGGGTCGGAGACCCAGTACTTC
size: .; length: 14; D: .; V: TRBV19; J: TRBJ1-1; CDR3: CASSIGRGNTEAFF; DNA: TGTGCCAGTAGTATAGGAAGGGGGAACACTGAAGCTTTCTTT
size: few; length: 18; D: TRBD2; V: TRBV5-6; J: TRBJ2-2; CDR3: CASSPLAGGPRGTGELFF; DNA: TGTGCCAGCAGCCCTCTAGCGGGGGGGCCCCGGGGCACCGGGGAGCTGTTTTTT
size: few; length: 14; D: .; V: TRBV12-5; J: TRBJ2-7; CDR3: CASGFSRQAYEQYF; DNA: TGTGCTAGTGGTTTTTCCCGACAGGCCTACGAGCAGTACTTC
size: .; length: 17; D: TRBD2; V: TRBV10-3; J: TRBJ2-3; CDR3: CAIMNPSGGWGTDTQYF; DNA: TGTGCCATCATGAATCCTAGCGGGGGCTGGGGGACAGATACGCAGTATTTT
size: .; length: 14; D: .; V: TRBV9; J: TRBJ2-5; CDR3: CASSSSAYQETQYF; DNA: TGTGCCAGCAGCTCTTCAGCGTACCAAGAGACCCAGTACTTC
size: .; length: 14; D: .; V: TRBV4-2; J: TRBJ1-4; CDR3: CASSQEGRGEKLFF; DNA: TGTGCCAGCAGCCAAGAGGGGCGGGGTGAAAAACTGTTTTTT
size: .; length: 13; D: TRBD1; V: TRBV29-1; J: TRBJ1-1; CDR3: CSVSGQANTEAFF; DNA: TGCAGCGTTTCGGGACAGGCGAACACTGAAGCTTTCTTT
size: few; length: 15; D: .; V: TRBV6-2/TRBV6-3; J: TRBJ1-5; CDR3: CASSRKLRGFQPQHF; DNA: TGTGCCAGCAGTAGGAAATTGAGAGGCTTTCAGCCCCAGCATTTT
size: .; length: 14; D: TRBD1; V: TRBV30; J: TRBJ1-5; CDR3: CAWRGQNFNQPQHF; DNA: TGTGCCTGGAGGGGACAGAACTTTAATCAGCCCCAGCATTTT
size: .; length: 17; D: .; V: TRBV15; J: TRBJ2-1; CDR3: CATSRAGVRALGNEQFF; DNA: TGTGCCACCAGCAGAGCGGGGGTAAGGGCGCTGGGCAATGAGCAGTTCTTC
size: .; length: 12; D: .; V: TRBV11-3; J: TRBJ1-1; CDR3: CASSSKTGEAFF; DNA: TGTGCCAGCAGCTCAAAAACCGGTGAAGCTTTCTTT
size: .; length: 16; D: .; V: TRBV7-8; J: TRBJ2-3; CDR3: CASSLVFSGQTDTQYF; DNA: TGTGCCAGCAGCTTAGTATTTTCCGGACAGACAGATACGCAGTATTTT
size: .; length: 14; D: TRBD1; V: TRBV3-1/TRBV3-2; J: TRBJ1-1; CDR3: CASSPWTGGTEAFF; DNA: TGTGCCAGCAGCCCCTGGACAGGAGGCACTGAAGCTTTCTTT
size: .; length: 14; D: TRBD1; V: TRBV29-1; J: TRBJ2-5; CDR3: CSATPGQGRVTQYF; DNA: TGCAGCGCTACACCGGGACAGGGGCGTGTGACCCAGTACTTC
size: .; length: 13; D: TRBD2; V: TRBV12-3/TRBV12-4; J: TRBJ2-7; CDR3: CASSSRGAYEQYF; DNA: TGTGCCAGCAGTTCCCGGGGGGCCTACGAGCAGTACTTC
size: once; length: 16; D: TRBD1; V: TRBV7-2; J: TRBJ1-2; CDR3: CASSLSSTGSTYGYTF; DNA: TGTGCCAGCAGCCTCTCCTCGACAGGGTCCACCTATGGCTACACCTTC
size: .; length: 15; D: TRBD1; V: TRBV9; J: TRBJ2-1; CDR3: CASSAQGQKYNEQFF; DNA: TGTGCCAGCAGCGCCCAGGGACAGAAATACAATGAGCAGTTCTTC
size: .; length: 14; D: .; V: TRBV5-6; J: TRBJ2-2; CDR3: CASSPAGWTGELFF; DNA: TGTGCCAGCAGCCCCGCCGGGTGGACCGGGGAGCTGTTTTTT
size: once; length: 13; D: TRBD1; V: TRBV6-5; J: TRBJ1-5; CDR3: CASTLQGNQPQHF; DNA: TGTGCCAGCACTCTACAGGGGAATCAGCCCCAGCATTTT
size: once; length: 14; D: .; V: TRBV6-4; J: TRBJ2-2; CDR3: CASKMDTNTGELFF; DNA: TGTGCCAGCAAGATGGACACGAACACCGGGGAGCTGTTTTTT
size: .; length: 15; D: TRBD1; V: TRBV19; J: TRBJ2-7; CDR3: CASSAYRGPAYEQYF; DNA: TGTGCCAGTAGTGCATACAGGGGGCCAGCCTACGAGCAGTACTTC
size: .; length: 15; D: TRBD2; V: TRBV7-6; J: TRBJ2-7; CDR3: CASSQPGLGTYEQYF; DNA: TGTGCCAGCAGCCAACCGGGACTAGGGACCTACGAGCAGTACTTC
size: once; length: 20; D: TRBD1; V: TRBV5-1; J: TRBJ2-5; CDR3: CASSLAGTGAKRIIQETQYF; DNA: TGCGCCAGCAGCTTGGCCGGGACAGGGGCCAAACGGATAATACAAGAGACCCAGTACTTC
size: few; length: 18; D: .; V: TRBV27; J: TRBJ2-5; CDR3: CASTLLATKPFSVWTQYF; DNA: TGTGCCAGCACCTTACTAGCCACAAAACCCTTCAGTGTTTGGACCCAGTACTTC
size: .; length: 14; D: TRBD2; V: TRBV7-9; J: TRBJ2-7; CDR3: CASSMGLAGGQQYF; DNA: TGTGCCAGCAGCATGGGACTAGCGGGAGGTCAGCAGTACTTC
size: few; length: 17; D: TRBD1; V: TRBV4-1; J: TRBJ1-5; CDR3: CASSQTPTGAANQPQHF; DNA: TGCGCCAGCAGCCAAACCCCGACAGGGGCGGCCAATCAGCCCCAGCATTTT
size: once; length: 13; D: .; V: TRBV3-1/TRBV3-2; J: TRBJ2-3; CDR3: CASLSLSTDTQYF; DNA: TGTGCCAGCCTTAGCTTAAGCACAGATACGCAGTATTTT
size: .; length: 12; D: .; V: TRBV5-4; J: TRBJ2-5; CDR3: CASSISQETQYF; DNA: TGTGCCAGCAGCATATCACAGGAGACCCAGTACTTC
size: once; length: 15; D: .; V: TRBV5-6; J: TRBJ2-7; CDR3: CASRRRDLDSYEQYF; DNA: TGTGCCAGCAGGCGCCGGGACTTAGACTCCTACGAGCAGTACTTC
size: few; length: 14; D: .; V: TRBV7-9; J: TRBJ2-2; CDR3: CASNTAYNTGELFF; DNA: TGTGCCAGCAACACAGCGTATAACACCGGGGAGCTGTTTTTT
size: once; length: 15; D: TRBD1; V: TRBV3-1/TRBV3-2; J: TRBJ2-7; CDR3: CASSRYGTGIGEQYF; DNA: TGTGCCAGCAGCCGCTATGGGACAGGGATCGGCGAGCAGTACTTC
size: .; length: 13; D: TRBD2; V: TRBV28; J: TRBJ2-2; CDR3: CAGRGGLAGELFF; DNA: TGTGCCGGCCGGGGGGGCCTGGCCGGGGAGCTGTTTTTT
size: .; length: 13; D: .; V: TRBV28; J: TRBJ2-1; CDR3: CASSLLRDNEQFF; DNA: TGTGCCAGCAGTTTACTTCGGGACAATGAGCAGTTCTTC
size: once; length: 13; D: .; V: TRBV5-1; J: TRBJ2-1; CDR3: CASSLEGGNEQFF; DNA: TGCGCCAGCAGCTTGGAGGGGGGGAATGAGCAGTTCTTC
size: .; length: 14; D: .; V: TRBV6-2/TRBV6-3; J: TRBJ2-7; CDR3: CASSFGGGRDEQYF; DNA: TGTGCCAGCAGTTTTGGCGGGGGCCGCGACGAGCAGTACTTC
size: .; length: 13; D: .; V: TRBV6-5; J: TRBJ2-7; CDR3: CASSAGTKAEQYF; DNA: TGTGCCAGCAGCGCCGGGACAAAGGCCGAGCAGTACTTC
size: few; length: 12; D: .; V: TRBV11-2; J: TRBJ1-1; CDR3: CASSLYYTEAFF; DNA: TGTGCCAGCAGCTTATACTACACTGAAGCTTTCTTT
size: .; length: 15; D: .; V: TRBV5-4; J: TRBJ2-7; CDR3: CASSPVGASASEQYF; DNA: TGTGCCAGCAGCCCGGTGGGCGCATCAGCATCCGAGCAGTACTTC
size: .; length: 11; D: .; V: TRBV25-1; J: TRBJ1-2; CDR3: CASTAAGGYTF; DNA: TGTGCCAGCACCGCCGCGGGCGGCTACACCTTC
size: .; length: 14; D: .; V: TRBV10-3; J: TRBJ1-2; CDR3: CAISESWGKGGYTF; DNA: TGTGCCATCAGTGAGTCGTGGGGCAAGGGGGGCTACACCTTC